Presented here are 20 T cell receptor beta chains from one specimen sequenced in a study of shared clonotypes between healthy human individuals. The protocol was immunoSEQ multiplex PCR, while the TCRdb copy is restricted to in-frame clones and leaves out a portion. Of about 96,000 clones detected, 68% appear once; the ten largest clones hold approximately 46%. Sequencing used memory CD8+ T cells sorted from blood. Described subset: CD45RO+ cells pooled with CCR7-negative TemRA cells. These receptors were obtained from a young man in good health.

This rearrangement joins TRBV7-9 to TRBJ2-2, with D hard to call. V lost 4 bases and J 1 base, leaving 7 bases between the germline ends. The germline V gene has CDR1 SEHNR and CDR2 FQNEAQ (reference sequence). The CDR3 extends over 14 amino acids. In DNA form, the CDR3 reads TGTGCCAGCAGCTCCGCACTGAACACCGGGGAGCTGTTTTTT. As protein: CASSSALNTGELFF.

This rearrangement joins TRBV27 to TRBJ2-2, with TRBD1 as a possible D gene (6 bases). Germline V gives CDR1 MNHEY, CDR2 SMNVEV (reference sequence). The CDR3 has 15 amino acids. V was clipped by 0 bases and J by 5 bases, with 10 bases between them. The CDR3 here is CASSLSQGRTGELFF. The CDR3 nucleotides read TGTGCCAGCAGTTTATCACAGGGTAGAACCGGGGAGCTGTTTTTT.

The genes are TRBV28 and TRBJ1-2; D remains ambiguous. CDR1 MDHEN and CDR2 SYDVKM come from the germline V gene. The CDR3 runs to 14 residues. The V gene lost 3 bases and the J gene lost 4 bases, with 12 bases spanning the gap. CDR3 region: CASSLAGSIYGYTF. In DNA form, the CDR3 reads TGTGCCAGCAGTTTGGCGGGGTCGATCTATGGCTACACCTTC.

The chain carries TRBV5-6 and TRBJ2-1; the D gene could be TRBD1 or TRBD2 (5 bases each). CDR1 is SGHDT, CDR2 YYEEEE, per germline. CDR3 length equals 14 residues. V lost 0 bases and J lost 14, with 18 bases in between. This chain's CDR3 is CASSLAGDPRIEFF. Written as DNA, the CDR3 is TGTGCCAGCAGCTTGGCCGGGGACCCAAGAATTGAGTTCTTC.

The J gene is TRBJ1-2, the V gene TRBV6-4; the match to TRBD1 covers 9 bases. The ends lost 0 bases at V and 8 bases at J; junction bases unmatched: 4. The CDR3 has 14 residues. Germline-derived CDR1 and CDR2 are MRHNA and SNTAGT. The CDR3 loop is CASSDSLDRGGYTF. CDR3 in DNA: TGTGCCAGCAGTGACTCGCTGGACAGGGGCGGCTACACCTTC.

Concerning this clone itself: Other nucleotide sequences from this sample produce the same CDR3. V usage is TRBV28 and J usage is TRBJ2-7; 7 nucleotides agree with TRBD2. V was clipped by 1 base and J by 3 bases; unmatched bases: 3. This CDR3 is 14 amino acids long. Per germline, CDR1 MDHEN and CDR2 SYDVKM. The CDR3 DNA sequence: TGTGCCAGCAGTTTATTAGCGGGCCACTACGAGCAGTACTTC. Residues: CASSLLAGHYEQYF.

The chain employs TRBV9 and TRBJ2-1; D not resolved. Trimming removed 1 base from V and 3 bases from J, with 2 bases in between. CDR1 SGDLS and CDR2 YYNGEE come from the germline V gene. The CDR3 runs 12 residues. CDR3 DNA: TGTGCCAGCAGCGTAAGCTACAATGAGCAGTTCTTC. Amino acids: CASSVSYNEQFF.

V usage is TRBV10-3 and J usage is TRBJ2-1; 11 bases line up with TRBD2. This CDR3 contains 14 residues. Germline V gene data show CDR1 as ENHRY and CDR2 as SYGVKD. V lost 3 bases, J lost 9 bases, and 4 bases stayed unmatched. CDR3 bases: TGTGCCATCAGTGACCTAGCGGGAGGTAGTGAGCAGTTCTTC. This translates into CAISDLAGGSEQFF.

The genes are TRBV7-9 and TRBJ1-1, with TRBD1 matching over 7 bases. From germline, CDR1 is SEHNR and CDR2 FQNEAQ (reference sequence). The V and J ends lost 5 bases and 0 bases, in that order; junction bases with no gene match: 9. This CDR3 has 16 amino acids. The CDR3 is CASSATPGTVNTEAFF. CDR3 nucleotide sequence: TGTGCCAGCAGCGCCACCCCCGGGACAGTGAACACTGAAGCTTTCTTT.

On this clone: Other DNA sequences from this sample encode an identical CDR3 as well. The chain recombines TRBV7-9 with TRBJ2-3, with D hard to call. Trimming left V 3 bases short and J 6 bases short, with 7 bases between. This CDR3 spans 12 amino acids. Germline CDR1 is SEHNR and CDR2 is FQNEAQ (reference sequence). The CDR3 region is CASSFPLDTQYF. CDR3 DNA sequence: TGTGCCAGCAGCTTTCCCCTTGATACGCAGTATTTT.

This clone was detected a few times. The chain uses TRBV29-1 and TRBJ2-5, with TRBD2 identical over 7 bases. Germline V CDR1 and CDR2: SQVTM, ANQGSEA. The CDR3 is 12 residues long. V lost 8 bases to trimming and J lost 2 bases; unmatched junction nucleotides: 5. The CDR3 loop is CSLLGGQETQYF. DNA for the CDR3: TGCAGCCTGCTCGGGGGGCAAGAGACCCAGTACTTC. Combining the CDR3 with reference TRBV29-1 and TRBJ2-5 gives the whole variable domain SAVISQKPSRDICQRGTSLTIQCQVDSQVTMMFWYRQQPGQSLTLIATANQGSEATYESGFVIDKFPISRPNLTFSTLTVSNMSPEDSSIYLCSLLGGQETQYFGPGTRLLVL.

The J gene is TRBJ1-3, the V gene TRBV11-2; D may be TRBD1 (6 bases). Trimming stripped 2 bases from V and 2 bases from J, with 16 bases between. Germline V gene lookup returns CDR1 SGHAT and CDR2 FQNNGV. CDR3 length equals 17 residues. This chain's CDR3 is CASSLFSRGGPGNTIYF. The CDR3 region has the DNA TGTGCCAGCAGCTTATTCTCCCGAGGGGGGCCTGGAAACACCATATATTTT.

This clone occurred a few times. In DNA, the CDR3 is TGTGCCAGCAGTGTCGCCGAGACAGGGGATAATGAGCAGTTCTTC. This encodes CASSVAETGDNEQFF. The V call is TRBV2, the J call TRBJ2-1; TRBD1 matches at 8 bases. With 4 bases clipped from V and 7 bases from J, the junction kept 9 bases outside the gene matches. The CDR3 runs 15 residues. Germline CDR1 is SNHLY and CDR2 is FYNNEI.

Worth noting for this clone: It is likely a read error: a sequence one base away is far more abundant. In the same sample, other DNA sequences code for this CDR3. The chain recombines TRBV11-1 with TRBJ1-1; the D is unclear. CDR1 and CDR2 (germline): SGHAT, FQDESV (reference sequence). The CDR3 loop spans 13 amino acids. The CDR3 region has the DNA TGCGCCAGCAGCCCCCAACGGAACACTGAAGCTTTCTTT. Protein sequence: CASSPQRNTEAFF. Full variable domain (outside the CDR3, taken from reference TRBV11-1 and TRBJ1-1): EAEVAQSPRYKITEKSQAVAFWCDPISGHATLYWYRQILGQGPELLVQFQDESVVDDSQLPKDRFSAERLKGVDSTLKIQPAELGDSAMYLCASSPQRNTEAFFGQGTRLTVV.

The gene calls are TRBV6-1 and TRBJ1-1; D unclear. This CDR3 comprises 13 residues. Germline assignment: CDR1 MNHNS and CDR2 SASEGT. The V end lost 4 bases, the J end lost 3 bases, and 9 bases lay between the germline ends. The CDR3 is CASSVTGYTEAFF. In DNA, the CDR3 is TGTGCCAGCAGTGTCACGGGGTACACTGAAGCTTTCTTT.

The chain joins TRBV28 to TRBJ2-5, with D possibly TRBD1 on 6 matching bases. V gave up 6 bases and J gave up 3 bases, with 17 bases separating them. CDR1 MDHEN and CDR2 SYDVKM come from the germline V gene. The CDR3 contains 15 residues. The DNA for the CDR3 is TGTGCCAGCAGCCTCAGGGGCAACGGTGAAGAGACCCAGTACTTC. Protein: CASSLRGNGEETQYF.

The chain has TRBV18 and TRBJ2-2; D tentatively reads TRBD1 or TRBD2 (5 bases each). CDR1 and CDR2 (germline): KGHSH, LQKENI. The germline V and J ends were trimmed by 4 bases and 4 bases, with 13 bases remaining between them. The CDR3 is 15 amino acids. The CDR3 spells CASSQVPRGTGELFF. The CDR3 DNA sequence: TGTGCCAGCTCACAGGTCCCGAGGGGCACCGGGGAGCTGTTTTTT. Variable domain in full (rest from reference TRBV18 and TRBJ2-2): NAGVMQNPRHLVRRRGQEARLRCSPMKGHSHVYWYRQLPEEGLKFMVYLQKENIIDESGMPKERFSAEFPKEGPSILRIQQVVRGDSAAYFCASSQVPRGTGELFFGEGSRLTVL.

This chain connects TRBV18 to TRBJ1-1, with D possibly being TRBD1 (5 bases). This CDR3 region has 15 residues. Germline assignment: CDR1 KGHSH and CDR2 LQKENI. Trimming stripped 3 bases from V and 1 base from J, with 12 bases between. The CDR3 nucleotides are TGTGCCAGCTCACCGCAGGGTTACCGGAACACTGAAGCTTTCTTT. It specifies CASSPQGYRNTEAFF.

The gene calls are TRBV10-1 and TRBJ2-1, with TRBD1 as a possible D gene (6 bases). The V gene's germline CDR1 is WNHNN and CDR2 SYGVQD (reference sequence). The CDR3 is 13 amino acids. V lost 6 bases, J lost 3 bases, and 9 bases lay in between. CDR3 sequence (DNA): TGCGCCAGCAGCCCGGACAGCTACAATGAGCAGTTCTTC. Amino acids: CASSPDSYNEQFF.

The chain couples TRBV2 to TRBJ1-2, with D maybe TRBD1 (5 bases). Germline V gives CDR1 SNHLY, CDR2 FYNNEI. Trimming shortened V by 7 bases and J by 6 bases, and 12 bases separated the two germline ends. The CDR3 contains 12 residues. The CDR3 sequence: CASKLRGDGYTF. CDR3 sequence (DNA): TGTGCCAGCAAATTACGGGGGGATGGCTACACCTTC. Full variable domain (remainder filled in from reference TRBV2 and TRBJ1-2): EPEVTQTPSHQVTQMGQEVILRCVPISNHLYFYWYRQILGQKVEFLVSFYNNEISEKSEIFDDQFSVERPDGSNFTLKIRSTKLEDSAMYFCASKLRGDGYTFGSGTRLTVV.